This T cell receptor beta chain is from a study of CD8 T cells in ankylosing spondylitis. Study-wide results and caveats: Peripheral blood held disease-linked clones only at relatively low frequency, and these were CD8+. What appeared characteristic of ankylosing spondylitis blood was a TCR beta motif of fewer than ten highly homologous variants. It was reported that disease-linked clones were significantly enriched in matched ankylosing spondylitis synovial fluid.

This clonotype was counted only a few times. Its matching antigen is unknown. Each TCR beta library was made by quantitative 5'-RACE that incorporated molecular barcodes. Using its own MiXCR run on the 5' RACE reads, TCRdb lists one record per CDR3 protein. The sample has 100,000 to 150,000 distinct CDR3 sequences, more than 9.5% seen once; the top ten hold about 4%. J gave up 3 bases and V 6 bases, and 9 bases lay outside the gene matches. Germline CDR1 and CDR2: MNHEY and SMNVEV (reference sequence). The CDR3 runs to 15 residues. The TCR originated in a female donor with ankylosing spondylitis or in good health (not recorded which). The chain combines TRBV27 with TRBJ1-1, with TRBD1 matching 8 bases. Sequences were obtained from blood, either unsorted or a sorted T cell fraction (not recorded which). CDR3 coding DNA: TGTGCCAGCAGCCGACAGGGGTTACTTCACACTGAAGCTTTCTTT. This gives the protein CASSRQGLLHTEAFF.